These 16 T cell receptor beta chains came from one sample sequenced in a study of beta chain features in type 1 diabetes. What was sequenced were expressed TCRB transcripts, since all of the isolated RNA had been reverse transcribed. The data were produced by immunoSEQ multiplex PCR, yet TCRdb's version contains in-frame clones alone and is incomplete. The profile shows 680,000 or so clones, around 15% of them singletons. The sample taken for sequencing was naive CD4+ T cells from blood. All receptors derive from a man aged 18 to 30 in good health.

This clone was counted only a few times. The chain carries TRBV11-2 and TRBJ2-5; TRBD1 matches at 7 bases. Germline CDR1 is SGHAT and CDR2 is FQNNGV. Trimming cost V 4 bases and J 6 bases; bases outside gene matches: 8. This CDR3 contains 14 residues. The CDR3 DNA follows: TGTGCCAGCAGCTCCGCGAGACAGGGAAAGACCCAGTACTTC. Residues: CASSSARQGKTQYF.

CDR3 coding DNA: TGTGCCAGCAGTTACACGTCAGGGTCCGGCTACGAGCAGTACTTC. Translation: CASSYTSGSGYEQYF. The J gene is TRBJ2-7, the V gene TRBV6-5; tentatively, D is TRBD1 (5 bases). Germline CDR1 and CDR2: MNHEY and SVGAGI. The ends were cut back, 2 bases at V and 3 bases at J, with 14 bases in the middle. The CDR3 totals 15 residues.

This clone was recorded a few times. V usage is TRBV13 and J usage is TRBJ2-7; D ambiguous. The V gene's germline CDR1 is PRHDT and CDR2 FYEKMQ (reference sequence). CDR3 length: 20 residues. The germline V and J ends were trimmed by 0 bases and 6 bases, with 30 bases remaining between them. The CDR3 spells CASSLGFYSRYHPVGGEQYF. CDR3 nucleotides: TGTGCCAGCAGCTTAGGATTCTATTCGAGATATCATCCCGTCGGTGGCGAGCAGTACTTC.

J is TRBJ1-1 and V is TRBV28; tentative D call: TRBD1 (5 bases). The V gene's germline CDR1 is MDHEN and CDR2 SYDVKM. The CDR3 is made up of 16 amino acids. V lost 4 bases and J lost 4, with 19 bases in between. The CDR3 loop is CASSSPGRGVRTEAFF. The CDR3 nucleotides read TGTGCCAGCAGTTCCCCGGGGAGGGGTGTTCGCACTGAAGCTTTCTTT. Full variable domain (rest looked up from reference TRBV28 and TRBJ1-1): DVKVTQSSRYLVKRTGEKVFLECVQDMDHENMFWYRQDPGLGLRLIYFSYDVKMKEKGDIPEGYSVSREKKERFSLILESASTNQTSMYLCASSSPGRGVRTEAFFGQGTRLTVV.

V and J are TRBV4-2 and TRBJ1-2, with 7 bases matching TRBD1. This CDR3 is built from 14 residues. Losses at the gene ends were 1 base for V and 8 bases for J; bases not matched to a gene: 7. Germline-derived CDR1 and CDR2 are LGHNA and YNFKEQ. The DNA for the CDR3 is TGTGCCAGCAGCCAAGTCCAGGGGGAGGCGGGCTACACCTTC. Its protein is CASSQVQGEAGYTF.

Written as DNA, the CDR3 is TGTGCCATCACTACCGCCCCAGGGGGATATGGCTACACCTTC. It translates to CAITTAPGGYGYTF. The chain employs TRBV10-3 and TRBJ1-2, with 7 bases matching TRBD1. The CDR3 runs to 14 residues. With V trimmed by 7 bases and J by 5 bases, 10 bases remained unmatched. Germline CDR1 is ENHRY and CDR2 is SYGVKD.

The sample holds a few counts of this clone. The chain employs TRBV14 and TRBJ2-7, with 7 positions matching TRBD2. This CDR3 has 13 residues. V shed 4 bases, J shed 2 bases, and the junction held 2 bases outside the gene matches. The V gene's germline CDR1 is SGHDN and CDR2 FVKESK. CDR3 loop: CASSLAGTYEQYF. In DNA form, the CDR3 reads TGTGCCAGCAGCCTAGCGGGTACCTACGAGCAGTACTTC.

The V gene is TRBV9, the J gene TRBJ2-6; D remains ambiguous. Trimming removed 4 bases from V and 4 bases from J, with 9 bases in between. Germline assignment: CDR1 SGDLS and CDR2 YYNGEE. This CDR3 has 14 amino acids. As DNA, the CDR3 is TGTGCCAGCAGCCGGCTTGGCGGGGCCAACGTCCTGACTTTC. It encodes CASSRLGGANVLTF.

This clone has a handful of counts. J is TRBJ1-6 and V is TRBV10-3; 7 bases are shared with TRBD1. V dropped 7 bases and J dropped 10; count of bases not matched to a gene: 13. Per the germline V gene, CDR1 is ENHRY and CDR2 is SYGVKD. CDR3 length: 15 residues. DNA for the CDR3: TGTGCCATCACCGCAACCGGGACAGACAAATCACCCCTCCACTTT. This codes for CAITATGTDKSPLHF.

The sample holds a few counts of this clone. The rearrangement links TRBV7-3 to TRBJ2-1; perhaps TRBD1 as D (5 bases). This CDR3 is built from 17 residues. V was pared by 1 base and J by 9 bases, with 22 bases between. Germline V gene lookup returns CDR1 SGHTA and CDR2 FQGTGA. CDR3 in amino acids: CASSLRRGQGAISEQFF. The CDR3 DNA reads TGTGCCAGCAGCTTAAGGAGAGGCCAGGGCGCAATAAGTGAGCAGTTCTTC.

This clone was seen more than once but under ten times. J is TRBJ2-5 and V is TRBV10-3; D gene uncertain. Trimming shortened V by 3 bases and J by 0 bases, and 5 bases separated the two germline ends. The CDR3 spans 13 residues. Per the germline V gene, CDR1 is ENHRY and CDR2 is SYGVKD. This CDR3 is CAISDSYQETQYF. CDR3 sequence (DNA): TGTGCCATCAGTGACAGCTACCAAGAGACCCAGTACTTC.

The V gene is TRBV9, the J gene TRBJ2-1; D may be TRBD2 (6 bases). Per the germline V gene, CDR1 is SGDLS and CDR2 is YYNGEE. The CDR3 covers 14 residues. V lost 2 bases and J lost 4, with 10 bases in between. DNA for the CDR3: TGTGCCAGCAGCGTCCCGGGACTTTACAATGAGCAGTTCTTC. It codes for CASSVPGLYNEQFF.

This clone was seen only a few times. V gene TRBV6-1 combines with J gene TRBJ2-5; D might be TRBD1 (5 bases). The V and J ends lost 3 bases and 2 bases respectively, with 10 bases between them. The CDR3 has 14 amino acids. CDR1 is MNHNS, CDR2 SASEGT, per germline. Written as DNA, the CDR3 is TGTGCCAGCAGTGAGATGACAGCACAAGAGACCCAGTACTTC. It encodes CASSEMTAQETQYF.

In its sample, this clone was seen a few times. V is TRBV29-1 and J is TRBJ1-1; D call uncertain. CDR3 length: 11 amino acids. Germline CDR1 SQVTM, CDR2 ANQGSEA. V lost 8 bases, J lost 9 bases, and 16 bases lay in between. CDR3 bases: TGCAGCCCCCACCACGGGGATAAAGCTTTCTTT. Protein product: CSPHHGDKAFF.

In this sample, this clone turned up a few times. The chain couples TRBV30 to TRBJ1-3; the D is unclear. The CDR3 covers 12 residues. V was trimmed by 2 bases and J by 4 bases, leaving 6 bases between them. In germline, CDR1 is GTSNPN, CDR2 SVGIG (reference sequence). Here the CDR3 reads CAWSPQGNTIYF. Here the CDR3 DNA reads TGTGCCTGGAGTCCACAGGGAAACACCATATATTTT.

V gene TRBV19 combines with J gene TRBJ2-2; D not certain. Germline CDR1 and CDR2: LNHDA and SQIVND (reference sequence). The CDR3 spans 14 residues. V lost 1 base and J 4 bases, leaving 7 bases between the germline ends. The CDR3 bases are TGTGCCAGTAGTATAGTGGGCCTCACCGGGGAGCTGTTTTTT. Its translation is CASSIVGLTGELFF.